The TCR beta chain under discussion was sequenced for a study of cytomegalovirus exposure and HLA in healthy donors. Germline values: CDR1 SGHDT, CDR2 YYEEEE. The CDR3 contains 14 residues. Between the trimmed V and J ends, which lost 3 bases and 4 bases, there was a span of 13 bases. Data came from immunoSEQ multiplex PCR; TCRdb stores just in-frame clones and leaves some out. The sample shows fewer than 250,000 clones, around nine tenths of them seen only once. Regarding the study as a whole: With high specificity and sensitivity, the classifier reportedly diagnosed cytomegalovirus status.

A remark on this clone: Its antigen is as yet unknown.

The V call is TRBV5-6, the J call TRBJ2-5, with D possibly matching TRBD2 (7 bases). The sequence derives from a man between 18 and 29 years old in good health and CMV-seronegative. The sequencing input was PBMCs. CDR3: CASSSTRGGETQYF. The DNA of the CDR3 is TGTGCCAGCAGCTCTACGAGGGGGGGAGAGACCCAGTACTTC.